These T cell receptor beta chains were read from a single sample in a study of response to subunit inactivated influenza vaccine. TCRdb re-called the RT-PCR reads with MiXCR, one entry per CDR3 protein. The sample has under 550,000 distinct CDR3 sequences, roughly 7.9% seen once. The material sequenced was PBMCs from blood, taken 23 to 25 months after vaccination. The source is a man between 50 and 70 years old who received an inactivated influenza vaccine. CDR3s include the opening cysteine and the closing phenylalanine or tryptophan. A D gene is named only where the DNA matches it firmly. For some rows the clone size is stated as once, few or many, or as a class when expanded; others skip it.

V,J,size,D,length,DNA,CDR3
TRBV20-1,TRBJ2-1,few,TRBD1,15,TGCAGTGCACGGAATCCAGGGGGCTCCTACAATGAGCAGTTCTTC,CSARNPGGSYNEQFF
TRBV12-3/TRBV12-4,TRBJ2-3,many,TRBD2,14,TGTGCCAGCAGTTTCCTAGCGGTCACAGATACGCAGTATTTT,CASSFLAVTDTQYF
TRBV11-1,TRBJ2-3,NA,TRBD2,18,TGTGCCAGCAGCCCCGGGACTAGCGGGACCCCTGGGACAGATACGCAGTATTTT,CASSPGTSGTPGTDTQYF
TRBV9,TRBJ2-2,many,NA,12,TGTGCCAGCAGCGTATCGGGCGGGGAGCTGTTTTTT,CASSVSGGELFF
TRBV10-2,TRBJ2-1,NA,NA,12,TGCGCCAGCAGTGCCGGGGTTCATGAGCAGTTCTTC,CASSAGVHEQFF
TRBV12-3/TRBV12-4,TRBJ1-3,NA,NA,15,TGTGCCAGCAGTTTGAGAGAGTCCGCTGGAAACACCATATATTTT,CASSLRESAGNTIYF
TRBV5-1,TRBJ2-3,NA,NA,13,TGCGCCAGCAGAGGGAACCCAGGGGATACGCAGTATTTT,CASRGNPGDTQYF
TRBV5-1,TRBJ2-7,few,NA,14,TGCGCCAGCAGCCTAGAAGGTCCCGCGGGAGAGCAGTACTTC,CASSLEGPAGEQYF
TRBV6-2/TRBV6-3,TRBJ1-5,NA,NA,16,TGTGCCAGCAGTTACGGGCAGTCCTATAGCAATCAGCCCCAGCATTTT,CASSYGQSYSNQPQHF
TRBV7-2,TRBJ2-1,NA,TRBD1,14,TGTGCCAGCAGCTTCCGACAGGGCGGGTATGAGCAGTTCTTC,CASSFRQGGYEQFF
TRBV10-2,TRBJ2-7,many,NA,15,TGCGCCAGCAGTGGCCATGGCGATAGCTCCTACGAGCAGTACTTC,CASSGHGDSSYEQYF
TRBV10-3,TRBJ1-6,NA,NA,14,TGTGCCGGGTCACCGGGTCCCGGGAATTCACCCCTCCACTTT,CAGSPGPGNSPLHF
TRBV14,TRBJ1-4,few,NA,15,TGTGCCAGCAGCCACAGCTTGAGGGTCAGTGAAAAACTGTTTTTT,CASSHSLRVSEKLFF
TRBV11-2,TRBJ2-3,NA,NA,18,TGTGCCAGCAGCTCGACAGCATTGGTAGGGAGCGGCACAGATACGCAGTATTTT,CASSSTALVGSGTDTQYF
TRBV10-3,TRBJ2-1,NA,TRBD2,16,TGTGCCATCAGTGAGTCGAGGACTAGCTTCTACAATGAGCAGTTCTTC,CAISESRTSFYNEQFF